This T cell receptor beta chain was recorded in a study of T cell responses to AZD1222 COVID-19 vaccine. V was cut by 3 bases and J by 4 bases, with 23 bases left in between. The CDR3 totals 18 residues. The germline CDR1 and CDR2 sequences are MDHEN and SYDVKM. Remarks on this clone: Its antigen is not known.

Here immunoSEQ multiplex PCR was the method, and the copy in TCRdb shows in-frame clones only, minus some. The table records 150,000 to 200,000 clones, about 90% of them present only once. Study findings and constraints: Spike-specific TCR depth and breadth grew after two AZD1222 doses. Spike was spanned by vaccine-associated CD4 TCRs, with dominance at 160-218 and 743-854.

The starting material was peripheral blood, obtained 28 days after the second AZD1222 dose. The V gene is TRBV28, the J gene TRBJ2-3, with D perhaps TRBD2 (6 bases). The origin of this receptor is an adult who received the AZD1222 COVID-19 vaccine. CDR3 coding DNA: TGTGCCAGCAGTTTTGGCCTCGGGACGGACTATTTCGCAGATACGCAGTATTTT. The encoded protein is CASSFGLGTDYFADTQYF.